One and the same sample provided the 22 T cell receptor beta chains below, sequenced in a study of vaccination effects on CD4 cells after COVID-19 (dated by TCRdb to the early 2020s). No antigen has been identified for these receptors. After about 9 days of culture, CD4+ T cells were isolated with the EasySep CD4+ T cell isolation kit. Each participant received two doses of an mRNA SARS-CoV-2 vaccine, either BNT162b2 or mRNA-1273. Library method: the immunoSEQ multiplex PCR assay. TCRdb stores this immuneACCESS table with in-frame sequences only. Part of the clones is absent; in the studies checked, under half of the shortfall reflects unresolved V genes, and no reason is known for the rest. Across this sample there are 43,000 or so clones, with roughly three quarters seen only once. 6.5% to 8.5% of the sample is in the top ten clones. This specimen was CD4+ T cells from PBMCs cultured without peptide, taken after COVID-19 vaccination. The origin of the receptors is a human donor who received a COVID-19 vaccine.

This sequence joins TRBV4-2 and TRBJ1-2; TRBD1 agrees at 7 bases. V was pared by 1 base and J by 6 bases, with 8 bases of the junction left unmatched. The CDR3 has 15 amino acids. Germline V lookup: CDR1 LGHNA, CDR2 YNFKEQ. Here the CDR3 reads CASSQARDRADGYTF. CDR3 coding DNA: TGTGCCAGCAGCCAAGCCCGGGACAGAGCCGATGGCTACACCTTC.

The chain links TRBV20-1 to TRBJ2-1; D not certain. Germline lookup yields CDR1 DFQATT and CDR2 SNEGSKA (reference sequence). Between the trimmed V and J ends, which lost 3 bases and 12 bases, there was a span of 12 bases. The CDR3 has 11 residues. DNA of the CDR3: TGCAGTGCTAGTTACGTCTCTGGGCAGTTCTTC. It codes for CSASYVSGQFF.

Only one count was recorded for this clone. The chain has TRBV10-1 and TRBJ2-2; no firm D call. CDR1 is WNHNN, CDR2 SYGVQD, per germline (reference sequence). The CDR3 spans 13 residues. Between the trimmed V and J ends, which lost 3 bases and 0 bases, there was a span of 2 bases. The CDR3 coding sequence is TGCGCCAGCAGTGATACGAACACCGGGGAGCTGTTTTTT. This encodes CASSDTNTGELFF.

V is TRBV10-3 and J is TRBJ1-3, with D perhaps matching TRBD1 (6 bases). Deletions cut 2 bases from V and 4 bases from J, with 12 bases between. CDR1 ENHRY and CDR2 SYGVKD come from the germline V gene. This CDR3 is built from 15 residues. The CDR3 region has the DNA TGTGCCATCAGTGAGGTAACAGGGCCGGGAAACACCATATATTTT. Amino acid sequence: CAISEVTGPGNTIYF.

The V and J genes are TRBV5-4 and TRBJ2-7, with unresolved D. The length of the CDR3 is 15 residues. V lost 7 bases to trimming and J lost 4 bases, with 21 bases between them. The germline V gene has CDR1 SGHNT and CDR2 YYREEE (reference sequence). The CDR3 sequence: CASHSGRLDPYEQYF. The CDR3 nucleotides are TGTGCCAGCCATTCTGGGCGGCTAGATCCTTACGAGCAGTACTTC.

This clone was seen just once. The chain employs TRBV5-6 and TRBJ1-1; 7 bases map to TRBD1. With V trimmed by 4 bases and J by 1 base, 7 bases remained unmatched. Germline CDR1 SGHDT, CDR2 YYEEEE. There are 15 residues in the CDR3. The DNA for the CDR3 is TGTGCCAGCAGCCTGGTGGGACAGAAGAACACTGAAGCTTTCTTT. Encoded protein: CASSLVGQKNTEAFF.

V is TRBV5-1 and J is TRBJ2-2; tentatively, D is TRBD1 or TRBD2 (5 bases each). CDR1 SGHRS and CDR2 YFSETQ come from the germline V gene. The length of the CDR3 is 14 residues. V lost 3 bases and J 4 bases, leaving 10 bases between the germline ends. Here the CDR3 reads CASSSSGTTGELFF. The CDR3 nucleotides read TGCGCCAGCAGCTCTTCAGGGACCACCGGGGAGCTGTTTTTT.

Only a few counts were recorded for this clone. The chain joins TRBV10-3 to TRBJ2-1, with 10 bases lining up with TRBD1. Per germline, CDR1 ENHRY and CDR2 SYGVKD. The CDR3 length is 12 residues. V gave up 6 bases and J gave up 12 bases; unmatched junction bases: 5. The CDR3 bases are TGTGCCATCAGCGGACAGGGGGATCGGCAGTTCTTC. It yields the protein CAISGQGDRQFF.

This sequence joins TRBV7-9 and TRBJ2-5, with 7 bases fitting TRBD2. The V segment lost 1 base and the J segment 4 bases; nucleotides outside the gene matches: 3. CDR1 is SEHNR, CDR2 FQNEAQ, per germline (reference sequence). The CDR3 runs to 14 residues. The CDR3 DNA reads TGTGCCAGCAGCTTAGGATCGGGGGGAGAGACCCAGTACTTC. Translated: CASSLGSGGETQYF.

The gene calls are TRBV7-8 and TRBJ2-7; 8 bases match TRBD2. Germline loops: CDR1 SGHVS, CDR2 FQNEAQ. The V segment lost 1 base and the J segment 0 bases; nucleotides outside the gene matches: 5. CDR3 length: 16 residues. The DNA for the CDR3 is TGTGCCAGCAGCTTAGTGGCCGGGAGGGCCTCCTACGAGCAGTACTTC. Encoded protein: CASSLVAGRASYEQYF.

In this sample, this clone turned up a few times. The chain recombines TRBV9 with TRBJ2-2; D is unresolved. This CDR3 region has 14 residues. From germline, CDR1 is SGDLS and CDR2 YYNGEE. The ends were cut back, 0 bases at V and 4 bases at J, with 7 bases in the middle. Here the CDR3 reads CASSVATSTGELFF. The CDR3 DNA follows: TGTGCCAGCAGCGTAGCTACGAGCACCGGGGAGCTGTTTTTT.

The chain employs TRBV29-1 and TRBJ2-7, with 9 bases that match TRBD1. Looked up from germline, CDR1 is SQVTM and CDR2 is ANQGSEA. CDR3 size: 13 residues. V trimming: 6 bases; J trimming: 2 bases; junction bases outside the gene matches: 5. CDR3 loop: CSVRQGGAYEQYF. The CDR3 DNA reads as TGCAGCGTGAGACAGGGGGGTGCCTACGAGCAGTACTTC.

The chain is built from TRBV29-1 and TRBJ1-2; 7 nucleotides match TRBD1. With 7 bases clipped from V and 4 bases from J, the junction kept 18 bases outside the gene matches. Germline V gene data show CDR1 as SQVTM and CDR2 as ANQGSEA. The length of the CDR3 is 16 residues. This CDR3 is CSATTGQASGPYGYTF. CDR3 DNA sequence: TGCAGCGCCACGACAGGACAGGCATCCGGGCCCTATGGCTACACCTTC.

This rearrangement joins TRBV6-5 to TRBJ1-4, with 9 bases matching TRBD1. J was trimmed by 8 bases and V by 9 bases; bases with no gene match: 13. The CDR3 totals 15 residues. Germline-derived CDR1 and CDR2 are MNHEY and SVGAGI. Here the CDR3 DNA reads TGTGCCAGTGCTGCTGCCGGGACAGGGAGAGAAAAACTGTTTTTT. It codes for CASAAAGTGREKLFF.

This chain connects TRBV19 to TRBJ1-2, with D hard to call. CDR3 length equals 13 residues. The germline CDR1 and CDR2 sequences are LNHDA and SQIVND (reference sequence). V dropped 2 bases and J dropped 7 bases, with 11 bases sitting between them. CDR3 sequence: CASSIQSDSGYTF. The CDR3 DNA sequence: TGTGCCAGTAGTATACAATCGGACTCTGGCTACACCTTC.

The CDR3 here is CSALPYDTQYF. CDR3 coding DNA: TGCAGTGCTCTCCCCTATGATACGCAGTATTTT. The chain combines TRBV20-1 with TRBJ2-3; D is undetermined. Germline CDR1 DFQATT, CDR2 SNEGSKA (reference sequence). The CDR3 has 11 amino acids. The germline V and J ends were trimmed by 5 bases and 6 bases, with 9 bases remaining between them.

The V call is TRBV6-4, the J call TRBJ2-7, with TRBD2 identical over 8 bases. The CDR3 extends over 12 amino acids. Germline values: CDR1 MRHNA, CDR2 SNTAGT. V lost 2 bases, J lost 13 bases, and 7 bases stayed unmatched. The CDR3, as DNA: TGTGCCAGCAGTGACCAGGGAGGGACTAGATACTTC. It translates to CASSDQGGTRYF.

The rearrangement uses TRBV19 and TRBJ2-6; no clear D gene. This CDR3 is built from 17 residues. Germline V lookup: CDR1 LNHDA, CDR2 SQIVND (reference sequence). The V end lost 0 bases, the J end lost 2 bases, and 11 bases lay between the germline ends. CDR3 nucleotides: TGTGCCAGTAGTATAGATACGGCCGCGGCTGGGGCCAACGTCCTGACTTTC. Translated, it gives CASSIDTAAAGANVLTF. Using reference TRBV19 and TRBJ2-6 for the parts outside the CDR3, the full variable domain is DGGITQSPKYLFRKEGQNVTLSCEQNLNHDAMYWYRQDPGQGLRLIYYSQIVNDFQKGDIAEGYSVSREKKESFPLTVTSAQKNPTAFYLCASSIDTAAAGANVLTFGAGSRLTVL.

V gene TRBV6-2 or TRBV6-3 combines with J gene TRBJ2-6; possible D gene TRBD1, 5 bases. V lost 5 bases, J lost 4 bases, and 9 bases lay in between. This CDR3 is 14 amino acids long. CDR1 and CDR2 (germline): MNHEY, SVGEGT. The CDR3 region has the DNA TGTGCCAGCAGTCGACAGAACGGGGCCAACGTCCTGACTTTC. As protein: CASSRQNGANVLTF.

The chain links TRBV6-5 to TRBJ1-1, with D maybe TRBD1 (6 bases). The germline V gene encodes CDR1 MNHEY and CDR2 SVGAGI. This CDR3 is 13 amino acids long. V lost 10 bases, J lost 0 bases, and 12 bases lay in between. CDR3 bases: TGTGCCATCCGAGGACAGTTGAACACTGAAGCTTTCTTT. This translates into CAIRGQLNTEAFF.

As DNA, the CDR3 is TGTGCCAGCAGCCCCAGACAGAGGACGAACACCGGGGAGCTGTTTTTT. Amino acids: CASSPRQRTNTGELFF. V usage is TRBV7-8 and J usage is TRBJ2-2; a possible D gene is TRBD1 (5 bases). Trimming removed 5 bases from V and 0 bases from J, with 13 bases in between. There are 16 residues in the CDR3. The V gene's germline CDR1 is SGHVS and CDR2 FQNEAQ.

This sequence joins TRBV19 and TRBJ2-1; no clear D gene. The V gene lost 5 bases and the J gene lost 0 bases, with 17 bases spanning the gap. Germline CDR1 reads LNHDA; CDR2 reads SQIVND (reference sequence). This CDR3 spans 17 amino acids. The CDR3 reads CASSSPYLSTSYNEQFF. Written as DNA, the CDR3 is TGTGCCAGTAGTTCCCCCTATCTCAGCACCTCCTACAATGAGCAGTTCTTC.